This TCR beta chain was sequenced during a study of T-cell memory formation after mild COVID-19 (dated by TCRdb to the early 2020s). About the full investigation: TCR sequence clusters from the two donors were largely donor specific. Longitudinal TCRalpha and TCRbeta repertoire sequencing tracked T-cell clones expanding and contracting after mild COVID-19 in a couple of donors. The cohort was made up of two young adult volunteers, one female and one male, who were previously healthy.

The cysteine opens and the phenylalanine closes a CDR3 of 12 amino acids. The only DNA kept is the CDR3, 36 bases in frame from the first base. The germline V gene gives CDR1 as LGHNA and CDR2 as YSLEER. V loses 5 bases of germline sequence and J loses 5 bases, and the interval between the two ends is 9 bases. Ficoll-Paque density gradient centrifugation was used to isolate PBMCs. The data were produced on an Illumina NovaSeq 6000. cDNA libraries for TCRalpha and TCRbeta were prepared by 5'RACE using constant-segment primers, with sample barcodes and unique molecular identifiers added. Trizol reagent was used to extract RNA from every sample. Libraries were amplified in two PCR steps, with a second sample barcode and Illumina TruSeq adapters added in the second step. Sequencing of the libraries was done on an Illumina NovaSeq, producing 2 x 150 bp paired-end reads. As for how the authors treated the data: The reads were demultiplexed and collapsed into UMI-guided consensus sequences using migec v1.2.7. Using mixcr v2.1.11, UMI consensuses were aligned to TRA and TRB V and J templates and then assembled into clonotypes. Expanded or contracted clonotypes were those called significant by both edgeR and NoisET, with noise models trained on biological replicates. edgeR calls used a false discovery rate-adjusted p below 0.01 and a log2 fold-change threshold of 1. As an exploratory analysis of dynamics, max-normalized trajectories of the 1000 most abundant clonotypes were examined with PCA combined with hierarchical clustering. The CD4 or CD8 phenotype of responding clones was assigned using the separately sequenced CD4+ and CD8+ repertoires. Starting from the raw public reads, TCRdb applied fastp trimming at Q25, assembled clones with MiXCR and retained in-frame beta chains. Entries that share a CDR3 protein sequence are merged under the most common genes and DNA. Here the V and J calls rest on TCRdb's processing, not on the authors' analysis. The sample includes 250,000 to 300,000 distinct CDR3 sequences, with roughly 15% observed a single time. Of the sample, approximately 23% falls within the top ten clones.

The study at large found these results: The study covered only two mild cases, and larger cohorts including severe cases with pre-infection samples were considered necessary. Some responding clones were found in pre-infection memory, which suggests that pre-existing cross-reactive memory T cells took part in the SARS-CoV-2 response. Contracting CD4+ clones were found mainly in CM and EM memory subsets, while CD8+ clones were enriched in EMRA. SARS-CoV-2 specificity was not confirmed for the second-wave clones peaking on day 37. Clones contracting from day 15 to 85 had balanced CD4/CD8 phenotypes, while a second wave expanding from day 15 to 37 was biased towards CD4+.

In regard to this clonotype: This clone's antigen is unknown. Base qualities are not provided; no much larger clone lies one nucleotide away.

The receptor comes from a man aged 18 to 30 who had mild COVID-19 (a few samples of this study predate the infection). The sample titles of this study are shuffled in the database, so cell type and time point are left out; the donor was told from shared clones. The receptor chain draws on TRBV4-3 and TRBJ1-2, with the D gene uncertain. The specimen sequenced was PBMCs or a T cell subset sorted from them (not recorded which). CDR3 reads: CASSSGRYGYTF. The nucleotides are TGCGCCAGCAGCAGTGGGCGGTATGGCTACACCTTC.